The text below deals with one T cell receptor beta chain. Its specificity is unknown. PCR involved 60 Vbeta and 13 Jbeta primers. Assay used: immunoSEQ multiplex PCR; TCRdb lists only in-frame clones, some missing. Of 80,000 to 100,000 clones listed, roughly 73% are singletons. These data are taken from a study of cytomegalovirus exposure and HLA in healthy donors. The study's findings and limits: Most sequenced TCRs were rare (though some public TCRs occurred in many donors). HLA alleles were associated with fewer than 20,000 TCR beta sequences in a later analysis at 0.05 false discovery rate.

Germline CDR1 GTSNPN, CDR2 SVGIG (reference sequence). CDR3 length: 13 amino acids. With 6 bases removed from V and 6 bases from J, the gap between germline ends came to 14 bases. Sequenced material: PBMCs. The TCR originated in a man aged 45-65 years in good health and CMV-seropositive. The V gene is TRBV30, the J gene TRBJ2-2; perhaps TRBD2 as D (5 bases). CDR3 in amino acids: CACDWTGAGELFF. For the CDR3, the DNA is TGTGCCTGCGATTGGACCGGGGCCGGGGAGCTGTTTTTT.